Listed here are 30 T cell receptor beta chains from one sample, sequenced in a study of OX40 agonist ivuxolimab in advanced cancers. Using immunoSEQ multiplex PCR, the repertoire was profiled, and TCRdb retains in-frame clones only, with some absent. There are some 100,000 clones in the sample; about nine tenths occur only once, and about 0.31% lies in the top ten. Source: CD4+ or CD8+ T cells sorted from blood, taken in a trial of the OX40 agonist ivuxolimab. These receptor sequences come from an adult with an advanced solid tumor such as melanoma, head and neck, liver or kidney cancer.

The V and J genes are TRBV19 and TRBJ2-7; 8 nucleotides align to TRBD1. The CDR3 is 15 residues long. The germline V gene encodes CDR1 LNHDA and CDR2 SQIVND (reference sequence). J lost 2 bases, V lost 3 bases, and 6 bases had no gene match. In nucleotides, the CDR3 is TGTGCCAGTAGTATTTCCCAGACAGGGGCCTACGAGCAGTACTTC. It yields the protein CASSISQTGAYEQYF.

The CDR3 DNA is TGTGCCAGCAGAAAAGACAGGGGCGCTATTCAGTACTTC. Its protein product is CASRKDRGAIQYF. The rearrangement links TRBV2 to TRBJ2-4; 8 bases are shared with TRBD1. CDR1 and CDR2 (germline): SNHLY, FYNNEI. There are 13 residues in the CDR3. V was pared by 6 bases and J by 10 bases, with 8 bases of the junction left unmatched.

The chain combines TRBV6-5 with TRBJ2-1, with TRBD2 matching 10 bases. The V gene's germline CDR1 is MNHEY and CDR2 SVGAGI. The CDR3 length is 14 residues. The V segment lost 9 bases and the J segment 2 bases; nucleotides outside the gene matches: 4. This CDR3 reads CASRAGGAYNEQFF. Here the CDR3 DNA reads TGTGCCAGTAGAGCGGGAGGGGCCTACAATGAGCAGTTCTTC.

The V call is TRBV18, the J call TRBJ2-5, with a weak D call TRBD1 (6 bases). V lost 0 bases, J lost 4 bases, and 9 bases lay in between. This CDR3 spans 14 amino acids. From germline, CDR1 is KGHSH and CDR2 LQKENI. CDR3 nucleotide sequence: TGTGCCAGCTCACCACCGGGGGCGGGAGAGACCCAGTACTTC. Amino acid sequence: CASSPPGAGETQYF.

The chain combines TRBV18 with TRBJ2-3, with TRBD1 matching over 7 bases. The V and J ends lost 1 base and 6 bases, in that order; junction bases with no gene match: 7. The length of the CDR3 is 15 residues. The germline gives CDR1 KGHSH, CDR2 LQKENI. CDR3 DNA sequence: TGTGCCAGCTCACCACAGGGGGCGGTTGCTGATACGCAGTATTTT. Translating gives CASSPQGAVADTQYF.

The CDR3: CASSPARQTNEQYF. In nucleotides, the CDR3 is TGTGCCAGCAGCCCTGCCAGGCAGACAAACGAGCAGTACTTC. This rearrangement joins TRBV7-6 to TRBJ2-7; unclear D gene. V gave up 5 bases and J gave up 5 bases, with 16 bases separating them. The CDR3 covers 14 residues. The germline V gene encodes CDR1 SGHVS and CDR2 FNYEAQ.

The rearrangement joins TRBV19 to TRBJ2-3, with D perhaps matching TRBD1 or TRBD2 (5 bases each). The CDR3 spans 15 residues. Trimming removed 2 bases at V and 6 bases at J, with 15 bases between. Germline CDR1 and CDR2: LNHDA and SQIVND (reference sequence). The DNA of the CDR3 is TGTGCCAGTAGTATACAGGGCCACCGAGGGGATACGCAGTATTTT. It codes for CASSIQGHRGDTQYF.

The V call is TRBV2, the J call TRBJ2-5; 11 bases match TRBD1. CDR1 and CDR2 (germline): SNHLY, FYNNEI. V shed 6 bases and J 5 bases; nucleotides not matched to a gene: 5. The CDR3 loop spans 14 amino acids. The CDR3 coding sequence is TGTGCCAGCAGCGGACAGGGGGCGATGGAGACCCAGTACTTC. The encoded protein is CASSGQGAMETQYF.

This clone has more than one count but fewer than ten. The J gene is TRBJ1-5, the V gene TRBV19, with unresolved D. The germline CDR1 and CDR2 sequences are LNHDA and SQIVND (reference sequence). V lost 2 bases to trimming and J lost 0 bases, with 8 bases between them. This CDR3 region has 15 residues. In DNA, the CDR3 is TGTGCCAGTAGTATAAAGGGTTCTAGCAATCAGCCCCAGCATTTT. Translating it yields CASSIKGSSNQPQHF. The full variable domain, with the rest looked up from reference TRBV19 and TRBJ1-5, is DGGITQSPKYLFRKEGQNVTLSCEQNLNHDAMYWYRQDPGQGLRLIYYSQIVNDFQKGDIAEGYSVSREKKESFPLTVTSAQKNPTAFYLCASSIKGSSNQPQHFGDGTRLSIL.

The chain couples TRBV7-9 to TRBJ2-1; D is undetermined. CDR3 length equals 14 residues. The V and J ends lost 2 bases and 1 base respectively, with 6 bases between them. Germline CDR1 reads SEHNR; CDR2 reads FQNEAQ (reference sequence). In DNA, the CDR3 is TGTGCCAGCAGCTTAAGCTCATCCTACAATGAGCAGTTCTTC. Its translation is CASSLSSSYNEQFF.

The chain is built from TRBV7-9 and TRBJ1-4; no definite D call. Germline loops: CDR1 SEHNR, CDR2 FQNEAQ (reference sequence). The V gene lost 5 bases and the J gene lost 0 bases, with 13 bases spanning the gap. The CDR3 has 16 amino acids. CDR3: CASSLAEVATNEKLFF. The CDR3 DNA reads TGTGCCAGCAGCCTCGCAGAAGTTGCAACTAATGAAAAACTGTTTTTT. Looking up the rest from reference TRBV7-9 and TRBJ1-4 gives the full variable domain: DTGVSQNPRHKITKRGQNVTFRCDPISEHNRLYWYRQTLGQGPEFLTYFQNEAQLEKSRLLSDRFSAERPKGSFSTLEIQRTEQGDSAMYLCASSLAEVATNEKLFFGSGTQLSVL.

V gene TRBV2 combines with J gene TRBJ1-4; D is undetermined. In germline, CDR1 is SNHLY, CDR2 FYNNEI. This CDR3 comprises 16 residues. V was trimmed by 4 bases and J by 0 bases, leaving 12 bases between them. The CDR3 nucleotides read TGTGCCAGCAGTGGGTCGGGTTCTGCAACTAATGAAAAACTGTTTTTT. Amino acid sequence: CASSGSGSATNEKLFF.

V gene TRBV6-1 combines with J gene TRBJ2-5; 11 bases match TRBD2. The J call is in doubt because the DNA end fits TRBJ2-7 better. The CDR3 spans 19 residues. Germline values: CDR1 MNHNS, CDR2 SASEGT. The CDR3 nucleotides read TGTGCCAGCAGTGAAGCGTTGGCTAGCGGGAGGACTTTCTCCTACGAGCAGTACTTC. Its protein product is CASSEALASGRTFSYEQYF.

This clone was seen at least ten times. The chain combines TRBV9 with TRBJ1-5; 7 bases are a match to TRBD1. J was trimmed by 5 bases and V by 2 bases; bases with no gene match: 1. Per germline, CDR1 SGDLS and CDR2 YYNGEE. The CDR3 extends over 13 amino acids. In DNA, the CDR3 is TGTGCCAGCAGCGTTACAGGGGATCAGCCCCAGCATTTT. It is translated as CASSVTGDQPQHF.

The chain couples TRBV5-1 to TRBJ2-5, with 7 bases identical to TRBD1. CDR3 length: 13 amino acids. The trim removed 4 bases at V and 5 bases at J, leaving 5 bases unmatched. Germline V gene data show CDR1 as SGHRS and CDR2 as YFSETQ. Written as DNA, the CDR3 is TGCGCCAGCAGCCCGGGACAGAGGGAGACCCAGTACTTC. Its protein is CASSPGQRETQYF.

The chain employs TRBV27 and TRBJ1-1; D is ambiguous. In germline, CDR1 is MNHEY, CDR2 SMNVEV (reference sequence). The CDR3 covers 14 residues. Trimming removed 2 bases at V and 0 bases at J, with 7 bases between. The CDR3 sequence: CASSLPGVNTEAFF. The CDR3 DNA reads TGTGCCAGCAGTTTACCCGGGGTGAACACTGAAGCTTTCTTT.

The chain links TRBV4-3 to TRBJ1-2; 7 nucleotides line up with TRBD1. The V gene's germline CDR1 is LGHNA and CDR2 YSLEER. Losses at the gene ends were 3 bases for V and 9 bases for J; bases not matched to a gene: 10. The CDR3 runs 14 residues. The chain's CDR3 is CASSHQGVGRSYTF. CDR3 DNA sequence: TGCGCCAGCAGCCATCAGGGGGTGGGTAGAAGCTACACCTTC.

The chain employs TRBV5-1 and TRBJ2-3, with D unresolved. The CDR3 loop spans 15 amino acids. The V gene's germline CDR1 is SGHRS and CDR2 YFSETQ. V was clipped by 3 bases and J by 0 bases, with 11 bases between them. DNA of the CDR3: TGCGCCAGCAGCTCCCAGAGCGCTAGCACAGATACGCAGTATTTT. Translated, it gives CASSSQSASTDTQYF.

The V and J genes are TRBV5-5 and TRBJ2-2; TRBD1 agrees at 8 bases. J lost 6 bases, V lost 3 bases, and 7 bases had no gene match. Germline CDR1 and CDR2: SGHKS and YYEKEE (reference sequence). The CDR3 sequence is 15 residues long. The DNA of the CDR3 is TGTGCCAGCAGCTCCCGGGACAGGTTTCCCGGGGAGCTGTTTTTT. Amino acids: CASSSRDRFPGELFF.

This clone was seen just once. This chain connects TRBV7-9 to TRBJ2-4; 8 bases match TRBD1. The germline gives CDR1 SEHNR, CDR2 FQNEAQ (reference sequence). This CDR3 spans 15 amino acids. Germline trimming cut 4 bases from V and 3 bases from J; bases unmatched to any gene: 5. The CDR3 spells CASSWGQVGKNIQYF. CDR3 sequence (DNA): TGTGCCAGCAGCTGGGGACAGGTGGGCAAAAACATTCAGTACTTC.

V usage is TRBV27 and J usage is TRBJ2-7; D possibly corresponds to TRBD1 (6 bases). Germline CDR1 reads MNHEY; CDR2 reads SMNVEV (reference sequence). Deletions cut 3 bases from V and 5 bases from J, with 17 bases between. The CDR3 extends over 15 amino acids. CDR3 nucleotides: TGTGCCAGCAGTTTCTCAGGGGCAGGCAGCAACGAGCAGTACTTC. This codes for CASSFSGAGSNEQYF.

This chain uses TRBV7-2 with TRBJ2-3; no reliable D call. Germline CDR1 SGHTA, CDR2 FQGNSA. This CDR3 spans 14 amino acids. The V gene lost 5 bases and the J gene lost 5 bases, with 14 bases spanning the gap. CDR3 DNA sequence: TGTGCCAGCAGCCCCGCCGGACGCGGAGATACGCAGTATTTT. Its translation is CASSPAGRGDTQYF.

The table lists this clone with a count of one. The chain combines TRBV7-2 with TRBJ2-1, with D possibly matching TRBD2 (6 bases). CDR1 and CDR2 (germline): SGHTA, FQGNSA. Trimming took 5 bases from V and 13 from J, leaving 21 bases between them. There are 14 residues in the CDR3. The CDR3 is CASSAGAEGQGQFF. DNA of the CDR3: TGTGCCAGCAGCGCCGGAGCGGAGGGTCAGGGACAGTTCTTC.

The V and J genes are TRBV28 and TRBJ1-1, with unresolved D. Between the trimmed V and J ends, which lost 7 bases and 6 bases, there was a span of 18 bases. Germline CDR1 reads MDHEN; CDR2 reads SYDVKM. This CDR3 spans 14 amino acids. DNA for the CDR3: TGTGCCAGCATCGGCTCCCAATTCCGAGCTGAAGCTTTCTTT. Its translation is CASIGSQFRAEAFF. Full variable domain (outside the CDR3, taken from reference TRBV28 and TRBJ1-1): DVKVTQSSRYLVKRTGEKVFLECVQDMDHENMFWYRQDPGLGLRLIYFSYDVKMKEKGDIPEGYSVSREKKERFSLILESASTNQTSMYLCASIGSQFRAEAFFGQGTRLTVV.

V gene TRBV27 combines with J gene TRBJ2-3; 8 positions match TRBD2. The CDR3 totals 15 residues. Germline V gives CDR1 MNHEY, CDR2 SMNVEV (reference sequence). V gave up 2 bases and J gave up 0 bases; unmatched junction bases: 1. CDR3 amino acids: CASSLGGRSTDTQYF. DNA of the CDR3: TGTGCCAGCAGTTTAGGCGGGAGGAGCACAGATACGCAGTATTTT.

The chain is built from TRBV9 and TRBJ2-2; the D gene is possibly TRBD1 (7 bases). The CDR3 is made up of 16 amino acids. The germline V gene encodes CDR1 SGDLS and CDR2 YYNGEE. V lost 3 bases, J lost 5 bases, and 17 bases lay in between. The CDR3 DNA sequence: TGTGCCAGCAGCGAGGGGGCGGGGCGTTGGACCGGGGAGCTGTTTTTT. This translates into CASSEGAGRWTGELFF.

V usage is TRBV5-1 and J usage is TRBJ2-3; possibly TRBD1 or TRBD2 for D (5 bases each). Deletions cut 0 bases from V and 6 bases from J, with 20 bases between. This CDR3 is built from 17 residues. Per the germline V gene, CDR1 is SGHRS and CDR2 is YFSETQ. The CDR3 sequence is CASSLARGTALGDTQYF. Written as DNA, the CDR3 is TGCGCCAGCAGCTTGGCACGAGGGACCGCCCTCGGCGATACGCAGTATTTT.

V is TRBV28 and J is TRBJ2-7; D is perhaps TRBD2 (7 bases). V was pared by 3 bases and J by 6 bases, with 27 bases between. Germline values: CDR1 MDHEN, CDR2 SYDVKM. CDR3 size: 18 residues. CDR3 sequence (DNA): TGTGCCAGCAGTTTGGGGGGGGGACAATCCTTTTCCACCGCCGAGCAGTACTTC. It translates to CASSLGGGQSFSTAEQYF.

The J gene is TRBJ1-4, the V gene TRBV28, with a possible D match to TRBD1 (6 bases). Trimming stripped 6 bases from V and 8 bases from J, with 22 bases between. Germline loops: CDR1 MDHEN, CDR2 SYDVKM. CDR3 length equals 16 residues. The CDR3 is CASSQGGGRAREKLFF. CDR3 sequence (DNA): TGTGCCAGCAGCCAAGGGGGGGGCAGGGCGAGGGAAAAACTGTTTTTT.

This rearrangement joins TRBV14 to TRBJ2-5, with TRBD2 matching 9 bases. This CDR3 comprises 17 residues. Unmatched junction bases numbered 7, after V lost 1 base and J lost 1 base. From germline, CDR1 is SGHDN and CDR2 FVKESK. This chain's CDR3 is CASSQGYLAGSQETQYF. Here the CDR3 DNA reads TGTGCCAGCAGCCAAGGCTATCTAGCGGGGTCCCAAGAGACCCAGTACTTC. The full variable domain, completed using reference TRBV14 and TRBJ2-5, is EAGVTQFPSHSVIEKGQTVTLRCDPISGHDNLYWYRRVMGKEIKFLLHFVKESKQDESGMPNNRFLAERTGGTYSTLKVQPAELEDSGVYFCASSQGYLAGSQETQYFGPGTRLLVL.